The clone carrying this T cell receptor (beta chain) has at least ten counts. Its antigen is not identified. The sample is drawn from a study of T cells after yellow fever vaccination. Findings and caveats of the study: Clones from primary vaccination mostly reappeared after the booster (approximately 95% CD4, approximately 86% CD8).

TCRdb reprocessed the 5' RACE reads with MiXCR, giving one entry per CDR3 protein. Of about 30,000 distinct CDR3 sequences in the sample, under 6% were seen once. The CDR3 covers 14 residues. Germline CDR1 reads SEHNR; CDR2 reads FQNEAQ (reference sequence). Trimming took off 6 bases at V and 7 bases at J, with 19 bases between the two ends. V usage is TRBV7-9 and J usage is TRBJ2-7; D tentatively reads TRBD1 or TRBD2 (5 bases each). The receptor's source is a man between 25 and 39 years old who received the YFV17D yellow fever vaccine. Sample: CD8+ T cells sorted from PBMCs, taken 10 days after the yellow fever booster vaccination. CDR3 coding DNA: TGTGCCAGCAGTCCCGGGACGGGTATTTGGGAGCAGTACTTC. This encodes CASSPGTGIWEQYF.